The next 20 T cell receptor beta chains were all read from a single sample in a study of early T cells in non-severe SARS-CoV-2 infection. MiXCR, applied by TCRdb to the 5' RACE reads, yields one record per CDR3 protein. The sample lists around 68,000 distinct CDR3 sequences, around 13% occurring once. Sample: whole blood, taken at baseline. Receptors originate from an adult who was a healthcare worker with PCR-confirmed SARS-CoV-2 infection or an uninfected control (not recorded which).

This clonotype was found many times. The chain combines TRBV7-2 with TRBJ1-6; 7 nucleotides line up with TRBD1. Germline CDR1 is SGHTA and CDR2 is FQGNSA. The V segment lost 4 bases and the J segment 6 bases; nucleotides outside the gene matches: 3. The CDR3 spans 14 residues. This CDR3 is CASSYRGSNSPLHF. Written as DNA, the CDR3 is TGTGCCAGCAGCTACAGGGGAAGTAATTCACCCCTCCACTTT.

This clonotype has at least ten counts. This chain joins TRBV11-2 and TRBJ1-4; 8 bases fit TRBD1. CDR1 SGHAT and CDR2 FQNNGV come from the germline V gene. V was clipped by 4 bases and J by 15 bases; unmatched bases: 16. This CDR3 comprises 15 residues. CDR3 region: CASSSLRTGKGYLFF. Here the CDR3 DNA reads TGTGCCAGCAGCTCGTTACGGACAGGGAAGGGATACTTGTTTTTT.

This clonotype was seen a handful of times. This chain links TRBV11-2 with TRBJ2-7, with D perhaps matching TRBD1 (6 bases). The CDR3 sequence is 13 residues long. The germline V and J ends were trimmed by 2 bases and 4 bases, with 9 bases remaining between them. In germline, CDR1 is SGHAT, CDR2 FQNNGV. CDR3 coding DNA: TGTGCCAGCAGCTTAACAGGGCCATACGAGCAGTACTTC. Encoded protein: CASSLTGPYEQYF.

This clonotype was counted many times. The genes are TRBV5-1 and TRBJ2-1; no clear D. V was shortened by 0 bases and J by 0 bases, with 10 bases between the two germline ends. This CDR3 contains 16 residues. Germline CDR1 SGHRS, CDR2 YFSETQ. The CDR3 DNA sequence: TGCGCCAGCAGCTTGGCCGGTGGATACTCCTACAATGAGCAGTTCTTC. It specifies CASSLAGGYSYNEQFF.

In its sample, this clonotype was seen a few times. A read error may produce the germline difference seen at one junction end. The chain links TRBV18 to TRBJ2-1; 9 bases are shared with TRBD1. This CDR3 region has 16 residues. Per germline, CDR1 KGHSH and CDR2 LQKENI. The DNA of the CDR3 is TGTGCCAGCTCACCCACGACTAGCCAACAGGGGGCCTTGACTCTCTTC. Translating gives CASSPTTSQQGALTLF.

The chain carries TRBV7-6 and TRBJ2-1, with a tentative D call TRBD2 (6 bases). V dropped 2 bases and J dropped 2 bases, with 25 bases sitting between them. The CDR3 totals 20 residues. Germline V gene sequence: CDR1 SGHVS, CDR2 FNYEAQ. The CDR3 region has the DNA TGTGCCAGCAGCTTAATTTTTCGAAGACTCGACGGGAGACCCTACAATGAGCAGTTCTTC. This gives the protein CASSLIFRRLDGRPYNEQFF.

The rearrangement uses TRBV27 and TRBJ1-5, with a possible D match to TRBD1 (6 bases). With 4 bases removed from V and 6 bases from J, the gap between germline ends came to 10 bases. The CDR3 length is 13 residues. Germline CDR1 is MNHEY and CDR2 is SMNVEV (reference sequence). CDR3 bases: TGTGCCAGCAGTTGGGGGGCTACTCAGCCCCAGCATTTT. Its protein product is CASSWGATQPQHF.

This clonotype occurred many times. V and J are TRBV27 and TRBJ2-3; 7 nucleotides line up with TRBD1. This CDR3 region has 16 residues. CDR1 is MNHEY and CDR2 is SMNVEV in the germline V gene (reference sequence). V shed 5 bases, J shed 2 bases, and the junction held 10 bases outside the gene matches. This CDR3 is CASSEGQPKHTDTQYF. In nucleotides, the CDR3 is TGTGCCAGCAGTGAGGGACAGCCTAAACACACAGATACGCAGTATTTT.

The chain couples TRBV27 to TRBJ1-5; no clear D gene. Germline assignment: CDR1 MNHEY and CDR2 SMNVEV (reference sequence). The CDR3 consists of 16 residues. V gave up 5 bases and J gave up 0 bases, with 14 bases separating them. The CDR3 spells CASSPSGRYSNQPQHF. The CDR3 DNA follows: TGTGCCAGCAGTCCGTCGGGGAGGTATAGCAATCAGCCCCAGCATTTT.

The chain links TRBV20-1 to TRBJ1-2; D gene unclear. V was cut by 3 bases and J by 8 bases, with 10 bases left in between. CDR1 and CDR2 from the germline V gene are DFQATT and SNEGSKA (reference sequence). The CDR3 totals 11 residues. CDR3 bases: TGCAGTGCTAGCCTCTCTACCGGCTACACCTTC. Translated: CSASLSTGYTF.

The chain joins TRBV10-3 to TRBJ2-7; no clear D. CDR1 is ENHRY, CDR2 SYGVKD, per germline. This CDR3 has 12 residues. V gave up 3 bases and J gave up 1 base, with 4 bases separating them. CDR3 protein: CAISDGSYEQYF. CDR3 nucleotides: TGTGCCATCAGTGACGGTTCCTACGAGCAGTACTTC.

This clonotype was found a few times. The gene calls are TRBV10-3 and TRBJ2-7; D not resolved. Per germline, CDR1 ENHRY and CDR2 SYGVKD. Trimming shortened V by 3 bases and J by 5 bases, and 8 bases separated the two germline ends. The CDR3 extends over 12 amino acids. The CDR3 spells CAISDSINEQYF. DNA of the CDR3: TGTGCCATCAGTGATTCCATAAACGAGCAGTACTTC.

This clonotype was seen repeatedly, ten times or more. This rearrangement joins TRBV6-1 to TRBJ1-5; tentatively, D is TRBD1 (6 bases). Germline V gene lookup returns CDR1 MNHNS and CDR2 SASEGT. The CDR3 runs 15 residues. V lost 5 bases to trimming and J lost 3 bases, with 14 bases between them. In nucleotides, the CDR3 is TGTGCCAGCAGTAGGAAACAGGGATTCAATCAGCCCCAGCATTTT. It translates to CASSRKQGFNQPQHF.

This clonotype came up many times. This sequence joins TRBV20-1 and TRBJ2-1, with 7 positions matching TRBD2. Germline V gene sequence: CDR1 DFQATT, CDR2 SNEGSKA (reference sequence). V dropped 1 base and J dropped 3; count of bases not matched to a gene: 3. CDR3 length equals 14 residues. CDR3 nucleotide sequence: TGCAGTGCTAGAGGCCTAGCGGACTACAATGAGCAGTTCTTC. Translated, it gives CSARGLADYNEQFF.

The table lists this clonotype with a few counts. The CDR3 here is CASSVSAYEQYF. For the CDR3, the DNA is TGTGCCAGCAGTGTCTCAGCCTACGAGCAGTACTTC. The chain couples TRBV11-2 to TRBJ2-7; no firm D call. V was cut by 6 bases and J by 2 bases, with 8 bases left in between. The CDR3 runs 12 residues. The germline CDR1 and CDR2 sequences are SGHAT and FQNNGV.

The table lists this clonotype with many counts. The chain uses TRBV10-3 and TRBJ2-5; D unclear. This CDR3 has 13 residues. CDR1 ENHRY and CDR2 SYGVKD come from the germline V gene. V was pared by 8 bases and J by 2 bases, with 12 bases between. CDR3 sequence: CAIGRSVQETQYF. DNA for the CDR3: TGTGCCATCGGCCGGTCAGTTCAAGAGACCCAGTACTTC.

In this sample, this clonotype turned up a few times. The chain carries TRBV12-3 or TRBV12-4 and TRBJ1-2, with 9 bases fitting TRBD1. The CDR3 has 14 amino acids. The V and J ends lost 7 bases and 4 bases, in that order; junction bases with no gene match: 7. The CDR3 spells CASTPGQGVYGYTF. In DNA, the CDR3 is TGTGCCAGCACCCCGGGACAGGGAGTCTATGGCTACACCTTC.

This clonotype has only one observation. The chain joins TRBV7-2 to TRBJ2-7; TRBD1 or TRBD2 may be the D gene (5 bases each). Germline lookup yields CDR1 SGHTA and CDR2 FQGNSA. This CDR3 region has 14 residues. Trimming shortened V by 4 bases and J by 12 bases, and 22 bases separated the two germline ends. This CDR3 reads CASSSARDAPGAYF. CDR3 nucleotides: TGTGCCAGCAGCTCAGCCCGGGACGCCCCTGGGGCGTACTTC.

This clonotype was seen only a few times. J is TRBJ1-4 and V is TRBV20-1; D is unclear. V lost 3 bases to trimming and J lost 10 bases, with 18 bases between them. CDR1 and CDR2 (germline): DFQATT, SNEGSKA (reference sequence). The CDR3 contains 14 residues. CDR3 bases: TGCAGTGCTAGCCTCGATACCCCAATTGGAAAACTGTTTTTT. Its protein is CSASLDTPIGKLFF.

This clonotype was seen a few times. The chain carries TRBV7-8 and TRBJ1-1; 10 positions match TRBD1. In germline, CDR1 is SGHVS, CDR2 FQNEAQ. The CDR3 is 16 amino acids. V trimming: 3 bases; J trimming: 2 bases; junction bases outside the gene matches: 6. As DNA, the CDR3 is TGTGCCAGCAGCTTGATGGACAGGGGGGCCAACACTGAAGCTTTCTTT. This sequence encodes CASSLMDRGANTEAFF. Combining the CDR3 with reference TRBV7-8 and TRBJ1-1 gives the whole variable domain GAGVSQSPRYKVAKRGQDVALRCDPISGHVSLFWYQQALGQGPEFLTYFQNEAQLDKSGLPSDRFFAERPEGSVSTLKIQRTQQEDSAVYLCASSLMDRGANTEAFFGQGTRLTVV.